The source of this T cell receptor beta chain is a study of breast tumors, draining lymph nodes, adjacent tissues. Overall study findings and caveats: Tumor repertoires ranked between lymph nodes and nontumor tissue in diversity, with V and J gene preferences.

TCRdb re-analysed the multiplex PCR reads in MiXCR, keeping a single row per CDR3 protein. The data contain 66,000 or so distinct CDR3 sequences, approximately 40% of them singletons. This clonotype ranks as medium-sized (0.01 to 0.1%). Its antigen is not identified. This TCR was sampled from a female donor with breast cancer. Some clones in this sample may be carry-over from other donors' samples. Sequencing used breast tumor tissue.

The CDR3 loop reads CASSMGQGADGELFF. The CDR3, as DNA: TGTGCCAGCAGCATGGGGCAGGGGGCCGACGGGGAGCTGTTTTTT. This chain joins TRBV7-2 and TRBJ2-2; TRBD1 agrees at 8 bases. The CDR3 is 15 residues long. Germline loops: CDR1 SGHTA, CDR2 FQGNSA. The trim removed 5 bases at V and 7 bases at J, leaving 9 bases unmatched.